This T cell receptor (beta chain) was retrieved from a study of blood T cell repertoires in COVID-19. Study information: Acute-phase and convalescent COVID-19 samples originated in the United States, Italy and Spain.

Participants' reported clinical history set cohort assignment. Using immunoSEQ multiplex PCR, the repertoire was profiled, and TCRdb retains in-frame clones only, with some absent. The sample has 310,000 or so clones; about 85% are singletons. Trimming took 4 bases from V and 2 from J; bases not matched to a gene: 3. Germline CDR1 is MNHEY and CDR2 is SMNVEV (reference sequence). CDR3 length equals 14 residues. The specimen was PBMCs or T cells enriched from blood (not recorded which). The receptor was isolated from a woman aged 25 to 45 who had recovered from COVID-19. J is TRBJ2-3 and V is TRBV27, with 7 bases identical to TRBD1. CDR3 in amino acids: CASSWDRTTDTQYF. Here the CDR3 DNA reads TGTGCCAGCAGTTGGGACAGAACCACAGATACGCAGTATTTT.